This entry lists 21 T cell receptor beta chains sequenced from one sample in a study of blood T cell repertoires in COVID-19. TCRdb's copy holds only in-frame clones and misses some; the assay was immunoSEQ multiplex PCR. The top ten hold about 4.9% of the sample, which has approximately 350,000 clones, about four fifths seen once. Sequences were obtained from PBMCs or T cells enriched from blood (not recorded which). Every receptor here comes from a woman between 45 and 60 years old who had recovered from COVID-19.

The V call is TRBV5-6, the J call TRBJ2-7, with TRBD1 as a possible D gene (6 bases). CDR1 is SGHDT and CDR2 is YYEEEE in the germline V gene. The CDR3 loop spans 16 amino acids. The V gene lost 4 bases and the J gene lost 0 bases, with 17 bases spanning the gap. The chain's CDR3 is CASSRHREKASYEQYF. In nucleotides, the CDR3 is TGTGCCAGCAGCCGGCACAGGGAAAAAGCCTCCTACGAGCAGTACTTC. The whole variable domain, filled in from reference TRBV5-6 and TRBJ2-7, reads DAGVTQSPTHLIKTRGQQVTLRCSPKSGHDTVSWYQQALGQGPQFIFQYYEEEERQRGNFPDRFSGHQFPNYSSELNVNALLLGDSALYLCASSRHREKASYEQYFGPGTRLTVT.

The chain has TRBV18 and TRBJ1-6; D not certain. This CDR3 contains 15 residues. Germline V gene lookup returns CDR1 KGHSH and CDR2 LQKENI. V lost 3 bases, J lost 5 bases, and 11 bases lay in between. CDR3 sequence reads: CASSPYPGDNSPLHF. The CDR3, as DNA: TGTGCCAGCTCACCCTACCCGGGAGATAATTCACCCCTCCACTTT.

CDR3 amino acids: CASSSPGTGDYGYTF. The CDR3 DNA follows: TGTGCCAGCAGCTCTCCCGGGACAGGGGATTATGGCTACACCTTC. The rearrangement joins TRBV11-2 to TRBJ1-2, with TRBD1 identical over 10 bases. Per germline, CDR1 SGHAT and CDR2 FQNNGV. The CDR3 has 15 residues. V shed 4 bases and J 5 bases; nucleotides not matched to a gene: 7.

V gene TRBV13 combines with J gene TRBJ2-1, with 10 bases identical to TRBD2. CDR1 PRHDT and CDR2 FYEKMQ come from the germline V gene (reference sequence). V was pared by 5 bases and J by 1 base, with 2 bases of the junction left unmatched. The CDR3 is 15 residues long. The CDR3 region is CASSGLAASYNEQFF. The DNA for the CDR3 is TGTGCCAGCAGCGGACTAGCGGCTTCCTACAATGAGCAGTTCTTC. The full variable domain, in which reference TRBV13 and TRBJ2-1 provide the parts outside the CDR3, is AAGVIQSPRHLIKEKRETATLKCYPIPRHDTVYWYQQGPGQDPQFLISFYEKMQSDKGSIPDRFSAQQFSDYHSELNMSSLELGDSALYFCASSGLAASYNEQFFGPGTRLTVL.

The V and J genes are TRBV7-2 and TRBJ1-1, with unresolved D. CDR1 is SGHTA and CDR2 is FQGNSA in the germline V gene. V was clipped by 3 bases and J by 0 bases, with 8 bases between them. The CDR3 contains 14 residues. This CDR3 is CASSFGQVNTEAFF. The CDR3 region has the DNA TGTGCCAGCAGCTTTGGTCAGGTGAACACTGAAGCTTTCTTT.

V is TRBV4-2 and J is TRBJ2-7; no clear D gene. Germline V CDR1 and CDR2: LGHNA, YNFKEQ. The CDR3 totals 12 residues. Trimming took off 3 bases at V and 4 bases at J, with 7 bases between the two ends. CDR3 nucleotide sequence: TGTGCCAGCAGCCAGGGCGCGTACGAGCAGTACTTC. Amino acid sequence: CASSQGAYEQYF.

This clone was picked up a small number of times. The rearrangement joins TRBV28 to TRBJ1-2; 9 positions match TRBD1. Germline assignment: CDR1 MDHEN and CDR2 SYDVKM. CDR3 length: 13 amino acids. V trimming: 3 bases; J trimming: 7 bases; junction bases outside the gene matches: 3. DNA for the CDR3: TGTGCCAGCAGTTTTAGGGACAGGGTTGGCTACACCTTC. Encoded protein: CASSFRDRVGYTF.

This clone was observed a few times. The chain joins TRBV10-2 to TRBJ1-2, with 9 bases fitting TRBD1. This CDR3 is 13 amino acids long. From germline, CDR1 is WSHSY and CDR2 SAAADI. V dropped 6 bases and J dropped 8; count of bases not matched to a gene: 7. Here the CDR3 DNA reads TGCGCCAGCAGAAGGGACAGGGTAGGAGGCTACACCTTC. This sequence encodes CASRRDRVGGYTF.

CDR3 region: CASSPPSQDYEQYF. CDR3 nucleotide sequence: TGTGCCAGCAGCCCCCCGTCCCAGGACTACGAGCAGTACTTC. The rearrangement joins TRBV3-1 (or the pseudogene TRBV3-2) to TRBJ2-7; no clear D gene. Germline CDR1 and CDR2: LGHDT and YNNKEL (reference sequence). The CDR3 spans 14 residues. V lost 4 bases, J lost 3 bases, and 13 bases lay in between.

The chain uses TRBV7-9 and TRBJ2-3, with 9 bases identical to TRBD1. The CDR3 totals 16 residues. V dropped 4 bases and J dropped 2; count of bases not matched to a gene: 7. Germline lookup yields CDR1 SEHNR and CDR2 FQNEAQ (reference sequence). The chain's CDR3 is CASSSTTGGYTDTQYF. The CDR3 region has the DNA TGTGCCAGCAGCTCAACGACAGGGGGGTACACAGATACGCAGTATTTT. The full variable domain, completed using reference TRBV7-9 and TRBJ2-3, is DTGVSQNPRHKITKRGQNVTFRCDPISEHNRLYWYRQTLGQGPEFLTYFQNEAQLEKSRLLSDRFSAERPKGSFSTLEIQRTEQGDSAMYLCASSSTTGGYTDTQYFGPGTRLTVL.

The rearrangement links TRBV3-1 (or the pseudogene TRBV3-2) to TRBJ1-2; D unresolved. The germline V and J ends were trimmed by 0 bases and 9 bases, with 5 bases remaining between them. Germline loops: CDR1 LGHDT, CDR2 YNNKEL (reference sequence). The CDR3 covers 11 residues. The CDR3 region is CASSQDRSYTF. DNA of the CDR3: TGTGCCAGCAGCCAAGACAGGAGCTACACCTTC.

The V call is TRBV27, the J call TRBJ1-2, with 9 bases fitting TRBD1. The germline gives CDR1 MNHEY, CDR2 SMNVEV (reference sequence). The CDR3 contains 15 residues. J was trimmed by 6 bases and V by 0 bases; bases with no gene match: 5. The CDR3 reads CASSLSRTGVNGYTF. The CDR3 region has the DNA TGTGCCAGCAGTTTATCGAGGACAGGGGTTAATGGCTACACCTTC.

V and J are TRBV2 and TRBJ2-7; D unclear. V lost 1 base to trimming and J lost 3 bases, with 10 bases between them. The CDR3 sequence is 14 residues long. Germline CDR1 reads SNHLY; CDR2 reads FYNNEI. The CDR3 nucleotides read TGTGCCAGCAGTGAAGTGGGCCTAATCTACGAGCAGTACTTC. This translates into CASSEVGLIYEQYF.

The rearrangement joins TRBV29-1 to TRBJ1-1; unclear D gene. The CDR3 sequence is 11 residues long. V lost 5 bases and J 5 bases, leaving 9 bases between the germline ends. Germline loops: CDR1 SQVTM, CDR2 ANQGSEA. CDR3 sequence: CSVLEGTEAFF. The DNA of the CDR3 is TGCAGCGTTCTGGAGGGAACTGAAGCTTTCTTT.

This chain uses TRBV2 with TRBJ1-4; D is possibly TRBD1 (6 bases). V dropped 6 bases and J dropped 3 bases, with 20 bases sitting between them. Germline CDR1 is SNHLY and CDR2 is FYNNEI. The CDR3 consists of 17 residues. CDR3 sequence reads: CASRLQQGRAANEKLFF. The CDR3 region has the DNA TGTGCCAGCAGACTACAACAGGGCCGGGCAGCTAATGAAAAACTGTTTTTT.

The gene calls are TRBV12-5 and TRBJ2-3, with a possible D match to TRBD2 (5 bases). V was shortened by 4 bases and J by 7 bases, with 9 bases between the two germline ends. The CDR3 is made up of 12 amino acids. The germline gives CDR1 LGHNT, CDR2 FRNRAP. CDR3: CASGSPGNTQYF. For the CDR3, the DNA is TGTGCTAGTGGTTCCCCGGGGAATACGCAGTATTTT.

The V gene is TRBV20-1, the J gene TRBJ1-2; a weak D match, TRBD1 (5 bases). This CDR3 has 12 residues. Germline V gene sequence: CDR1 DFQATT, CDR2 SNEGSKA (reference sequence). The V gene lost 3 bases and the J gene lost 6 bases, with 11 bases spanning the gap. This CDR3 reads CSASGARDGYTF. The CDR3 coding sequence is TGCAGTGCTAGTGGGGCCCGAGATGGCTACACCTTC.

The J gene is TRBJ1-1, the V gene TRBV6-2 or TRBV6-3, with D perhaps TRBD1 (5 bases). The V gene lost 5 bases and the J gene lost 0 bases, with 10 bases spanning the gap. The germline gives CDR1 MNHEY, CDR2 SVGEGT. The CDR3 is made up of 14 amino acids. The CDR3 DNA reads TGTGCCAGCAGTGGACATCGCATGAACACTGAAGCTTTCTTT. Residues: CASSGHRMNTEAFF.

The rearrangement uses TRBV19 and TRBJ1-5, with D unresolved. Germline loops: CDR1 LNHDA, CDR2 SQIVND (reference sequence). Trimming pared 6 bases from V and 7 bases from J, leaving 10 bases between. The CDR3 runs to 12 residues. The DNA of the CDR3 is TGTGCCAGTAGAGAGGGTCTGCAGCCCCAGCATTTT. Translated, it gives CASREGLQPQHF. The full variable domain, in which reference TRBV19 and TRBJ1-5 provide the parts outside the CDR3, is DGGITQSPKYLFRKEGQNVTLSCEQNLNHDAMYWYRQDPGQGLRLIYYSQIVNDFQKGDIAEGYSVSREKKESFPLTVTSAQKNPTAFYLCASREGLQPQHFGDGTRLSIL.

The chain links TRBV6-2 or TRBV6-3 to TRBJ2-1, with D unresolved. Germline V CDR1 and CDR2: MNHEY, SVGEGT. The CDR3 runs 14 residues. V was cut by 6 bases and J by 4 bases, with 13 bases left in between. CDR3 protein: CASSPANPYNEQFF. The DNA for the CDR3 is TGTGCCAGCAGCCCCGCTAATCCGTACAATGAGCAGTTCTTC.

This chain uses TRBV19 with TRBJ2-1, with TRBD2 matching over 13 bases. In germline, CDR1 is LNHDA, CDR2 SQIVND (reference sequence). The ends lost 7 bases at V and 8 bases at J; junction bases unmatched: 5. This CDR3 comprises 14 residues. The DNA for the CDR3 is TGTGCCAGTACACTAGCGGGAGGGCCCCATGAGCAGTTCTTC. Translated, it gives CASTLAGGPHEQFF.